This T cell receptor (beta chain) was profiled in a study of shared clonotypes between healthy human individuals. About the research overall: CD4 naive and memory got three plates each, CD8 naive two, CD8 memory one. Findings and caveats of the study: Owing to a small donor count, the genetic and exposure-history diversity represented was limited.

Naive CD8 populations comprised CD45RO-negative cells positively selected for CCR7, excluding terminally differentiated effector memory CD45RA+ cells. As for this clone: No antigen is known for it.

V lost 3 bases and J lost 4; bases outside the gene matches: 6. CDR3 size: 15 residues. Germline V lookup: CDR1 SGDLS, CDR2 YYNGEE. Profiling relied on immunoSEQ multiplex PCR, and the TCRdb table lists in-frame clones only, not all of them. The sample yields about 2.2 million clones, 90% to 95% seen once. This chain connects TRBV9 to TRBJ2-1; 8 positions match TRBD2. This receptor was identified in a man aged 18 to 29 in good health. Some clones in this sample may be carry-over from other donors' samples. Sequencing was carried out using naive CD8+ T cells from PBMCs. The CDR3: CASSDSLAEYNEQFF. As DNA, the CDR3 is TGTGCCAGCAGCGACTCACTAGCGGAGTACAATGAGCAGTTCTTC.